This T cell receptor (beta chain) stems from a study of identical twins. Study-wide points: High-abundance cord blood beta clonotypes had fewer insertions; memory repertoires showed none.

The sample holds a few counts of this clonotype. What it binds is not known. Each CDR3 protein is one row after TCRdb ran MiXCR on the 5' RACE reads. Among about 730,000 distinct CDR3 sequences listed, 21% were seen once. These data also formed part of another study, on T cells expressing NK-cell markers. Turning to that study: Sequencing of TCR beta repertoires drew on sorted CD3+CD56+NKG2C+, CD3+CD56+NKG2C- and CD3+CD56-NKG2C+ T cells. Dominant NKG2C+ clonotype frequencies of 1.0-7.0% of CD8+ T cells were measured in more than 5 donors.

This TCR came from a young woman in good health. Sequencing was done on a sample of PBMCs.

CDR3 sequence reads: CSARPLAGSYNEQFF. CDR3 DNA sequence: TGCAGTGCTAGACCCCTAGCGGGGAGTTACAATGAGCAGTTCTTC. The V gene is TRBV20-1, the J gene TRBJ2-1; 9 nucleotides align to TRBD2. Germline-derived CDR1 and CDR2 are DFQATT and SNEGSKA (reference sequence). This CDR3 has 15 residues. Trimming took 2 bases from V and 4 from J; bases not matched to a gene: 6.